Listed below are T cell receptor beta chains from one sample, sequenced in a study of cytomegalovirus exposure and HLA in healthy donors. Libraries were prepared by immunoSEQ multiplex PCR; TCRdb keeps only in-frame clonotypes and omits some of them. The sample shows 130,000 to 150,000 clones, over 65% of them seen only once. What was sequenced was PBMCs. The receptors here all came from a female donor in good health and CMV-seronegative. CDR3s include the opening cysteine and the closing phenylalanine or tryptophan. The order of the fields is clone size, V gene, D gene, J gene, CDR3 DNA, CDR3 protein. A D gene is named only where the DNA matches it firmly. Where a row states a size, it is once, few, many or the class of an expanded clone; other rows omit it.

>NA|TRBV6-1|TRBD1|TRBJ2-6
TGTGCCAGCAGTGAAAGGGTTTTGGACAGGCTCCATTCTGGGGCCAACGTCCTGACTTTC
CASSERVLDRLHSGANVLTF
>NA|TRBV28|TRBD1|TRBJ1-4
TGTGCCAGCAGTGGGACAGCCCTTAATGAAAAACTGTTTTTT
CASSGTALNEKLFF
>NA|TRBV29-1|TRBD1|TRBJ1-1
TGCAGCGTTAGAAGGGGGCTGGGAGGCACTGAAGCTTTCTTT
CSVRRGLGGTEAFF
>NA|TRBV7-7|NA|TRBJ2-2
TGTGCTAGCAGCCCAAAACCACTAACCGGGGAGCTGTTTTTT
CASSPKPLTGELFF
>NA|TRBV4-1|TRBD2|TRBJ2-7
TGCGCCAGCAGCCAATATGACGGACTAGCGGGGGGGAGCTCCTACGAGCAGTACTTC
CASSQYDGLAGGSSYEQYF
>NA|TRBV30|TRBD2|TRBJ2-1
TGTGCCTGGAGTTCTAGCGGGGGTCGCAGCTCCTACAATGAGCAGTTCTTC
CAWSSSGGRSSYNEQFF
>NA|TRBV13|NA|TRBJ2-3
TGTGCCAGCAGCTTAGGGCCAGGGATGGGCACAGATACGCAGTATTTT
CASSLGPGMGTDTQYF
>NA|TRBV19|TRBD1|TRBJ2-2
TGTGCCAGTAGGCCGGGACAGGGAGATGTCGGGGAGCTGTTTTTT
CASRPGQGDVGELFF
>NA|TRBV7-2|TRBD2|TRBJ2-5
TGTGCCAGCAGCTTCGGGACTAGCACACTTACCCAGTACTTC
CASSFGTSTLTQYF
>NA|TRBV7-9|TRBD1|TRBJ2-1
TGTGCCAGCAGCTTAGCGCTTTCCACAGGGGGCCTCAATGAGCAGTTCTTC
CASSLALSTGGLNEQFF
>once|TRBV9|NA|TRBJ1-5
TGTGCCAGCAGCGTTGGGGGCGCGGGCAATCAGCCCCAGCATTTT
CASSVGGAGNQPQHF
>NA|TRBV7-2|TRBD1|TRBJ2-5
TGTGCCAGCAGCTTAGCCCAGACAGGGCCTAGGGAGACCCAGTACTTC
CASSLAQTGPRETQYF
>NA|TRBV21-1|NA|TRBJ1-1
TGTGCCAGCAGATTGGACAGGGGCATGAACACTGAAGCTTTCTTT
CASRLDRGMNTEAFF
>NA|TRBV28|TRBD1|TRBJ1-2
TGTGCCAGCAGCCTGGGCAGGGGGCTTAATGGCTACACCTTC
CASSLGRGLNGYTF
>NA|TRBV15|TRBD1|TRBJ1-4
TGTGCCACCAGCAGAGATTCAGGGGGGCTCGAAAAACTGTTTTTT
CATSRDSGGLEKLFF
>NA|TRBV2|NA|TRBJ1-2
TGTGCCAGCCGAACAAGTACAGGGAATAACTATGGCTACACCTTC
CASRTSTGNNYGYTF
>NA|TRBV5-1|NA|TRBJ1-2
TGCGCCAGCAGCTTGGAGGGTAGGGAGTACTATGGCTACACCTTC
CASSLEGREYYGYTF
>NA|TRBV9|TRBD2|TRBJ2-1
TGTGCCAGCAGCGTAGTGGAGGGAGGGCCCTACAATGAGCAGTTCTTC
CASSVVEGGPYNEQFF
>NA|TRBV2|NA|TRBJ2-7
TGTGCCAGCAGTGAAGACCGGGGAAGCAGCGAGCAGTACTTC
CASSEDRGSSEQYF
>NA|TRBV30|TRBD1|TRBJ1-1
TGTGCCTGGTACAGGGGGCCTGAAGCTTTCTTT
CAWYRGPEAFF
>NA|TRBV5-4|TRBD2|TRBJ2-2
TGTGCCAGCAGCTCTCTTAGCGGGAGAGGCGGGGAGCTGTTTTTT
CASSSLSGRGGELFF
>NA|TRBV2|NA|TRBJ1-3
TGTGCCAGCAATGATCACTACGGGAACACCATATATTTT
CASNDHYGNTIYF